One and the same sample provided the 16 T cell receptor beta chains below, sequenced in a study of human T cells and chemical hapten exposure. TCRdb re-analysed the RACE reads in MiXCR, keeping a single row per CDR3 protein. Altogether a few hundred thousand distinct CDR3 sequences are present, just under 6.5% being singletons, with the ten largest covering about 6%. Described time point: patch test 2, 6 weeks after DPC sensitization. Specified treatment: therapeutic diphenylcyclopropenone sensitization with weekly scalp DPC. Material: whole blood, obtained in connection with sensitization to the hapten diphenylcyclopropenone (DPC). All receptors derive from a woman younger than 35 with alopecia areata. Some clones in this sample may be carry-over from other donors' samples.

Details on this clonotype: Given a much more abundant clone one base away, this may be a read error. This sequence joins TRBV18 and TRBJ1-4; TRBD1 aligns across 9 bases. V was clipped by 5 bases and J by 5 bases; unmatched bases: 6. Germline loops: CDR1 KGHSH, CDR2 LQKENI. This CDR3 has 15 residues. CDR3 bases: TGTGCCAGCTCAACGCTCGGGACAGGGAATGAAAAACTGTTTTTT. This gives the protein CASSTLGTGNEKLFF.

Many counts were recorded for this clonotype. DNA for the CDR3: TGTGCCAGCAGCGCAGCTGGCGGAACAGATACGCAGTATTTT. Protein: CASSAAGGTDTQYF. The chain couples TRBV6-2 or TRBV6-3 to TRBJ2-3; no reliable D call. CDR3 length equals 14 residues. The germline V gene encodes CDR1 MNHEY and CDR2 SVGEGT. The V and J ends lost 6 bases and 3 bases respectively, with 13 bases between them.

The V call is TRBV18, the J call TRBJ2-5, with D possibly TRBD1 on 6 matching bases. Germline CDR1 reads KGHSH; CDR2 reads LQKENI. The CDR3 totals 15 residues. Trimming removed 3 bases at V and 1 base at J, with 12 bases between. This CDR3 is CASSPNRAPQETQYF. The CDR3 DNA follows: TGTGCCAGCTCACCTAACAGGGCGCCCCAAGAGACCCAGTACTTC. The full variable domain, in which reference TRBV18 and TRBJ2-5 provide the parts outside the CDR3, is NAGVMQNPRHLVRRRGQEARLRCSPMKGHSHVYWYRQLPEEGLKFMVYLQKENIIDESGMPKERFSAEFPKEGPSILRIQQVVRGDSAAYFCASSPNRAPQETQYFGPGTRLLVL.

This clonotype was counted many times. The CDR3 DNA reads as TGTGCCAGCAGCTTAGCGGTGACAGGGGCCTATGGCTACACCTTC. It yields the protein CASSLAVTGAYGYTF. The chain recombines TRBV7-2 with TRBJ1-2; 8 positions match TRBD1. Germline CDR1 and CDR2: SGHTA and FQGNSA. The CDR3 totals 15 residues. Trimming cost V 0 bases and J 4 bases; bases outside gene matches: 4.

The gene calls are TRBV7-8 and TRBJ2-5, with D perhaps matching TRBD1 (7 bases). The CDR3 consists of 13 residues. V lost 6 bases, J lost 3 bases, and 11 bases lay in between. Germline CDR1 SGHVS, CDR2 FQNEAQ. DNA of the CDR3: TGTGCCAGCAGGGCCAGGGGGGAAGAGACCCAGTACTTC. Translation gives CASRARGEETQYF. The whole variable domain, filled in from reference TRBV7-8 and TRBJ2-5, reads GAGVSQSPRYKVAKRGQDVALRCDPISGHVSLFWYQQALGQGPEFLTYFQNEAQLDKSGLPSDRFFAERPEGSVSTLKIQRTQQEDSAVYLCASRARGEETQYFGPGTRLLVL.

This clonotype was recorded many times. The CDR3 DNA reads as TGTGCCAGCAGATTAAGCGGTGCTAGCACAGATACGCAGTATTTT. This encodes CASRLSGASTDTQYF. The V and J genes are TRBV5-6 and TRBJ2-3, with TRBD2 as a possible D gene (5 bases). Germline CDR1 and CDR2: SGHDT and YYEEEE. This CDR3 has 15 amino acids. V lost 5 bases to trimming and J lost 0 bases, with 13 bases between them.

There are a few counts of this clonotype. The chain joins TRBV29-1 to TRBJ1-1; D unclear. The V gene lost 4 bases and the J gene lost 0 bases, with 15 bases spanning the gap. Germline CDR1 SQVTM, CDR2 ANQGSEA. The CDR3 covers 15 residues. As DNA, the CDR3 is TGCAGCGTTGTGCTGGGTGCCGTCGTGAACACTGAAGCTTTCTTT. Amino acid sequence: CSVVLGAVVNTEAFF.

This clonotype has at least ten counts. The chain carries TRBV4-3 and TRBJ2-3; D possibly corresponds to TRBD1 (5 bases). Trimming cost V 0 bases and J 2 bases, with 12 bases left between them. The germline V gene has CDR1 LGHNA and CDR2 YSLEER. The CDR3 loop spans 16 amino acids. The CDR3, as DNA: TGCGCCAGCAGCCAAGATTGGGGCCAGCACACAGATACGCAGTATTTT. Protein product: CASSQDWGQHTDTQYF.

At least ten counts were recorded for this clonotype. The chain recombines TRBV6-1 with TRBJ1-4; a weak D match, TRBD1 (6 bases). Germline assignment: CDR1 MNHNS and CDR2 SASEGT. V lost 7 bases and J 3 bases, leaving 9 bases between the germline ends. This CDR3 is built from 13 residues. The CDR3 region has the DNA TGTGCCAGCATCAGGGGACCTAATGAAAAACTGTTTTTT. Protein: CASIRGPNEKLFF.

Only a few counts were recorded for this clonotype. The V call is TRBV6-1, the J call TRBJ1-1, with 9 positions matching TRBD1. The CDR3 totals 13 residues. Losses at the gene ends were 1 base for V and 9 bases for J; bases not matched to a gene: 3. CDR1 is MNHNS, CDR2 SASEGT, per germline. The CDR3 is CASSEDGTGQAFF. DNA of the CDR3: TGTGCCAGCAGTGAAGATGGGACAGGGCAAGCTTTCTTT.

This clonotype was observed a few times. V usage is TRBV11-2 and J usage is TRBJ2-5; TRBD1 agrees at 8 bases. CDR1 is SGHAT, CDR2 FQNNGV, per germline. Trimming took 4 bases from V and 4 from J; bases not matched to a gene: 8. The CDR3 loop spans 15 amino acids. CDR3 loop: CASSSPQGAGETQYF. DNA for the CDR3: TGTGCCAGCAGCTCACCTCAGGGGGCAGGAGAGACCCAGTACTTC.

This clonotype was seen many times. This rearrangement joins TRBV20-1 to TRBJ1-6, with D possibly TRBD1 on 5 matching bases. Germline lookup yields CDR1 DFQATT and CDR2 SNEGSKA (reference sequence). Trimming took 5 bases from V and 3 from J, leaving 11 bases between them. The CDR3 has 14 residues. The CDR3: CSASGGNYNSPLHF. The CDR3 DNA sequence: TGCAGTGCTTCCGGGGGTAACTATAATTCACCCCTCCACTTT.

This clonotype was counted a few times. This rearrangement joins TRBV2 to TRBJ2-3; 12 nucleotides line up with TRBD2. The ends lost 11 bases at V and 0 bases at J; junction bases unmatched: 12. The germline CDR1 and CDR2 sequences are SNHLY and FYNNEI. CDR3 size: 17 residues. The CDR3 DNA reads TGTGCCGCGAAGGACAAACTAGCGGGGGGTAGCACAGATACGCAGTATTTT. It is translated as CAAKDKLAGGSTDTQYF.

In its sample, this clonotype was seen many times. The chain combines TRBV5-1 with TRBJ2-1; D possibly corresponds to TRBD2 (6 bases). CDR3 length: 15 amino acids. Germline V CDR1 and CDR2: SGHRS, YFSETQ. V shed 0 bases and J shed 7 bases, with 14 bases lying between them. The CDR3 loop is CASSLVGSRGNEQFF. The CDR3 DNA reads as TGCGCCAGCAGCTTGGTTGGGTCTCGGGGGAATGAGCAGTTCTTC.

This clonotype was seen repeatedly, ten times or more. The chain carries TRBV12-3 or TRBV12-4 and TRBJ1-4, with 7 bases lining up with TRBD1. CDR3 length: 15 amino acids. J lost 8 bases, V lost 6 bases, and 12 bases had no gene match. The CDR3 here is CASSPGTVKGEKLFF. In nucleotides, the CDR3 is TGTGCCAGCAGCCCAGGGACAGTAAAGGGGGAAAAACTGTTTTTT.

This clonotype was detected a few times. The rearrangement joins TRBV25-1 to TRBJ2-3, with D uncertain. Deletions cut 1 base from V and 5 bases from J, with 16 bases between. This CDR3 spans 16 amino acids. Germline CDR1 MGHDK, CDR2 SYGVNS. The CDR3: CASSESYRTAGDTQYF. The CDR3 nucleotides read TGTGCCAGCAGTGAATCTTATAGGACGGCCGGAGATACGCAGTATTTT. Combining the CDR3 with reference TRBV25-1 and TRBJ2-3 gives the whole variable domain EADIYQTPRYLVIGTGKKITLECSQTMGHDKMYWYQQDPGMELHLIHYSYGVNSTEKGDLSSESTVSRIRTEHFPLTLESARPSHTSQYLCASSESYRTAGDTQYFGPGTRLTVL.